This TCR beta chain was found in a study of T cell changes during pregnancy in multiple sclerosis (dated by TCRdb to between 2017 and 2020). Notes on the research overall: The study looked at changes in the T cell repertoire across pregnancy in women with multiple sclerosis.

Worth noting for this clone: Its antigen specificity is not known. No much larger clonotype is one base removed from it; base qualities were not supplied.

Library creation used the immunoSEQ multiplex PCR assay. TCRdb limited this immuneACCESS table to in-frame rearrangements with V and J called. A share of clones is missing; checked studies link under half to unresolved V genes, and the rest is unexplained. Across this sample there are roughly 86,000 clones, with about 92% seen only once. The ten top clones hold 2.6% of the sample. Clipping removes 1 base from V and 0 bases from J, with 5 as the unmatched junction base count. From a lookup of the germline V gene (reference sequence), CDR1 and CDR2 are PRHDT and FYEKMQ. From its cysteine to its phenylalanine, the CDR3 spans 16 amino acids. CDR3 DNA only is kept here, 48 bases in frame from base 1.

Here the chain combines TRBV13 and TRBJ2-7; TRBD2 agrees with 8 junctional bases. This specimen was peripheral blood, taken in the first trimester of pregnancy. The receptor comes from a female donor with multiple sclerosis, enrolled in a pregnancy study. The CDR3 here reads CASSLEASGYSYEQYF. The nucleotide sequence is given as TGTGCCAGCAGCTTAGAGGCTAGCGGGTACTCCTACGAGCAGTACTTC.